These 13 T cell receptor beta chains were sequenced from one sample in a study of T-cell memory formation after mild COVID-19 (dated by TCRdb to about 2021). Library method: 5' RACE. The sequencer listed for this sample is Illumina NovaSeq 6000. In-frame beta chains were kept once TCRdb had trimmed the public reads at Q25 with fastp and called clones with MiXCR. Under each unique CDR3 protein, matching rows form one entry showing the most common genes and DNA. Recorded for this sample are roughly 150,000 distinct CDR3 sequences; 14% of them occurred a single time. Roughly 28% of the sample goes to the ten largest clones. The specimen sequenced was PBMCs or a T cell subset sorted from them (not recorded which). Every receptor here comes from an adult woman who had mild COVID-19 (a few samples of this study predate the infection). The sample titles of this study are shuffled in the database, so cell type and time point are left out; the donor was told from shared clones.

This chain links TRBV7-9 with TRBJ2-7, with D possibly being TRBD2 (6 bases). CDR1 and CDR2 from the germline V gene are SEHNR and FQNEAQ (reference sequence). The CDR3 loop spans 13 amino acids. Trimming took off 7 bases at V and 4 bases at J, with 14 bases between the two ends. Here the CDR3 DNA reads TGTGCCAGCAACACCGGGAGCTCTTACGAGCAGTACTTC. This codes for CASNTGSSYEQYF.

The V call is TRBV6-5, the J call TRBJ2-7; 7 nucleotides match TRBD1. V was clipped by 6 bases and J by 4 bases; unmatched bases: 0. CDR1 is MNHEY and CDR2 is SVGAGI in the germline V gene. The CDR3 totals 11 residues. CDR3 in amino acids: CASRGQYEQYF. CDR3 nucleotides: TGTGCCAGCAGGGGACAGTACGAGCAGTACTTC.

The CDR3 DNA reads TGCGCCAGCAGCTTGGAAAGGGGGATTGGAGAAAAACTGTTTTTT. Its translation is CASSLERGIGEKLFF. This chain links TRBV5-1 with TRBJ1-4, with D maybe TRBD1 (6 bases). CDR1 is SGHRS, CDR2 YFSETQ, per germline. This CDR3 has 15 residues. V shed 0 bases and J shed 8 bases, with 14 bases lying between them.

The rearrangement joins TRBV6-2 or TRBV6-3 to TRBJ2-7; 12 bases align to TRBD1. CDR1 MNHEY and CDR2 SVGEGT come from the germline V gene. CDR3 length: 19 residues. V lost 6 bases and J lost 2; bases outside the gene matches: 17. The CDR3 reads CASSPGPGQGALSPYEQYF. In DNA, the CDR3 is TGTGCCAGCAGCCCCGGGCCGGGACAGGGGGCCTTATCCCCCTACGAGCAGTACTTC.

The V and J genes are TRBV24-1 and TRBJ1-1; D possibly corresponds to TRBD1 (5 bases). The CDR3 totals 15 residues. Germline V gene lookup returns CDR1 KGHDR and CDR2 SFDVKD. The ends were cut back, 6 bases at V and 0 bases at J, with 13 bases in the middle. CDR3 region: CATSWGDTMNTEAFF. The CDR3 coding sequence is TGTGCCACCAGTTGGGGCGACACGATGAACACTGAAGCTTTCTTT.

J is TRBJ2-3 and V is TRBV24-1; 15 bases agree with TRBD2. The CDR3 consists of 18 residues. Per germline, CDR1 KGHDR and CDR2 SFDVKD. V was clipped by 4 bases and J by 4 bases; unmatched bases: 8. The CDR3 region is CATSDNPGLAGGADTQYF. Here the CDR3 DNA reads TGTGCCACCAGTGACAACCCCGGACTAGCGGGAGGGGCAGATACGCAGTATTTT.

V and J are TRBV20-1 and TRBJ2-3; 11 positions match TRBD1. V trimming: 3 bases; J trimming: 0 bases; junction bases outside the gene matches: 8. The germline V gene has CDR1 DFQATT and CDR2 SNEGSKA (reference sequence). There are 17 residues in the CDR3. The CDR3 DNA reads as TGCAGTGCTAGGGGACAGGGGGTCCTAACTAGCACAGATACGCAGTATTTT. Protein sequence: CSARGQGVLTSTDTQYF.

This clonotype has a handful of counts. The rearrangement joins TRBV15 to TRBJ1-3; 8 nucleotides align to TRBD1. The ends lost 5 bases at V and 2 bases at J; junction bases unmatched: 5. CDR1 and CDR2 (germline): LNHNV, YYDKDF (reference sequence). This CDR3 has 15 amino acids. The chain's CDR3 is CATSQDRGPGNTIYF. DNA for the CDR3: TGTGCCACCAGCCAAGACAGGGGACCTGGAAACACCATATATTTT.

This clonotype was detected many times. This chain uses TRBV5-1 with TRBJ1-1, with D possibly TRBD1 on 6 matching bases. This CDR3 has 13 residues. The V end lost 7 bases, the J end lost 4 bases, and 14 bases lay between the germline ends. Germline V gene lookup returns CDR1 SGHRS and CDR2 YFSETQ. The CDR3 DNA sequence: TGCGCCAGCGGCAACACCAGGGGCACTGAAGCTTTCTTT. Translation: CASGNTRGTEAFF.

The chain combines TRBV11-3 with TRBJ1-2, with a weak D call TRBD1 (6 bases). Germline lookup yields CDR1 SGHNT and CDR2 YENEEA. The V and J ends lost 1 base and 5 bases respectively, with 14 bases between them. This CDR3 comprises 15 residues. The CDR3 DNA reads as TGTGCCAGCAGCTTAGGCGGACAGCTCCTTTATGGCTACACCTTC. It specifies CASSLGGQLLYGYTF.

The genes are TRBV4-1 and TRBJ1-1, with TRBD1 matching over 7 bases. The CDR3 runs to 13 residues. CDR1 MGHRA and CDR2 YSYEKL come from the germline V gene. Trimming took 2 bases from V and 8 from J; bases not matched to a gene: 5. CDR3 nucleotides: TGCGCCAGCAGCCAACTGGACAGGACCGAAGCTTTCTTT. Translating it yields CASSQLDRTEAFF.

This chain links TRBV19 with TRBJ2-4; 9 bases align to TRBD2. This CDR3 has 15 residues. V lost 5 bases, J lost 6 bases, and 8 bases stayed unmatched. CDR1 is LNHDA, CDR2 SQIVND, per germline (reference sequence). This chain's CDR3 is CASSWDSSGINIQYF. CDR3 DNA sequence: TGTGCCAGTAGTTGGGACTCTAGCGGGATAAACATTCAGTACTTC.

This clonotype was counted only a few times. The rearrangement joins TRBV9 to TRBJ2-2; the match to TRBD2 covers 7 bases. The J segment lost 0 bases and the V segment lost 4 bases, leaving 9 bases of the junction unmatched. CDR3 length: 17 amino acids. CDR1 SGDLS and CDR2 YYNGEE come from the germline V gene. CDR3 protein: CASSPATSVSNTGELFF. The CDR3 nucleotides read TGTGCCAGCAGCCCGGCAACTAGCGTGTCGAACACCGGGGAGCTGTTTTTT.